The 9 T cell receptor beta chains reported below all come from one sample, sequenced in a study of T cell changes during pregnancy in multiple sclerosis. Only in-frame clones appear in the TCRdb table, and some are missing; sequencing was by immunoSEQ multiplex PCR. Here the sample spans some 67,000 clones, roughly 94% being singletons. Sequenced here: peripheral blood, sampled after pregnancy. These receptors were collected from a female donor with multiple sclerosis, enrolled in a pregnancy study.

The chain uses TRBV9 and TRBJ1-1, with 8 bases identical to TRBD1. The CDR3 is made up of 16 amino acids. V was clipped by 3 bases and J by 0 bases; unmatched bases: 7. CDR1 is SGDLS and CDR2 is YYNGEE in the germline V gene. CDR3 in DNA: TGTGCCAGCAGCGAAGGGACAGGCCTAATGAACACTGAAGCTTTCTTT. Translation: CASSEGTGLMNTEAFF. The whole variable domain, filled in from reference TRBV9 and TRBJ1-1, reads DSGVTQTPKHLITATGQRVTLRCSPRSGDLSVYWYQQSLDQGLQFLIQYYNGEERAKGNILERFSAQQFPDLHSELNLSSLELGDSALYFCASSEGTGLMNTEAFFGQGTRLTVV.

The rearrangement joins TRBV19 to TRBJ1-5, with D perhaps matching TRBD1 (6 bases). CDR3 length: 13 residues. V lost 5 bases, J lost 5 bases, and 10 bases lay in between. Germline CDR1 reads LNHDA; CDR2 reads SQIVND (reference sequence). The CDR3 region is CASSGAGDQPQHF. The CDR3 nucleotides read TGTGCCAGTAGTGGGGCAGGGGATCAGCCCCAGCATTTT.

The J gene is TRBJ1-2, the V gene TRBV6-4; no clear D. Per the germline V gene, CDR1 is MRHNA and CDR2 is SNTAGT. CDR3 length: 12 residues. Trimming cost V 4 bases and J 5 bases, with 8 bases left between them. The CDR3 loop is CASSGNSYGYTF. The CDR3, as DNA: TGTGCCAGCAGTGGAAATAGTTATGGCTACACCTTC.

The chain recombines TRBV5-1 with TRBJ2-7, with TRBD2 identical over 12 bases. Germline V gene data show CDR1 as SGHRS and CDR2 as YFSETQ. J gave up 3 bases and V 0 bases, and 10 bases lay outside the gene matches. The CDR3 extends over 18 amino acids. The CDR3 bases are TGCGCCAGCAGCTTGGGCCTTGCACTAGCGGGAGGCTTCTACGAGCAGTACTTC. Protein: CASSLGLALAGGFYEQYF.

The rearrangement uses TRBV23-1 and TRBJ2-1, with D tentatively TRBD1 (5 bases). TRBV23-1 is an open reading frame whose function is uncertain. The ends were cut back, 0 bases at V and 5 bases at J, with 14 bases in the middle. The CDR3 has 16 amino acids. The CDR3 nucleotides read TGCGCCAGCAGTCAATCGCTGGACATAAGGGACAATGAGCAGTTCTTC. Residues: CASSQSLDIRDNEQFF.

V is TRBV2 and J is TRBJ2-3; TRBD2 matches 16 bases. V was clipped by 6 bases and J by 4 bases; unmatched bases: 10. The CDR3 is 18 amino acids. Germline CDR1 and CDR2: SNHLY and FYNNEI. For the CDR3, the DNA is TGTGCCAGCAGACACCCGGGACTAGCGGGAGGGCCGCCAGATACGCAGTATTTT. It codes for CASRHPGLAGGPPDTQYF. The full variable domain, rest sourced from reference TRBV2 and TRBJ2-3, is EPEVTQTPSHQVTQMGQEVILRCVPISNHLYFYWYRQILGQKVEFLVSFYNNEISEKSEIFDDQFSVERPDGSNFTLKIRSTKLEDSAMYFCASRHPGLAGGPPDTQYFGPGTRLTVL.

The genes are TRBV4-1 and TRBJ2-7; a possible D gene is TRBD2 (6 bases). The CDR3 extends over 14 amino acids. Germline loops: CDR1 MGHRA, CDR2 YSYEKL. Trimming stripped 1 base from V and 4 bases from J, with 11 bases between. As DNA, the CDR3 is TGCGCCAGCAGCCAAGGGGAGGTGAGGTACGAGCAGTACTTC. It is translated as CASSQGEVRYEQYF.

The gene calls are TRBV2 and TRBJ1-5; 10 bases are shared with TRBD1. This CDR3 comprises 15 residues. The germline gives CDR1 SNHLY, CDR2 FYNNEI. The V and J ends lost 6 bases and 4 bases, in that order; junction bases with no gene match: 6. The CDR3 protein is CASSLPGQGNQPQHF. The CDR3 coding sequence is TGTGCCAGCAGCCTCCCGGGACAGGGGAATCAGCCCCAGCATTTT.

The V call is TRBV6-6, the J call TRBJ2-7, with a possible D match to TRBD1 (6 bases). Germline V gene lookup returns CDR1 MNHNY and CDR2 SVGAGI (reference sequence). The CDR3 is 13 residues long. V dropped 7 bases and J dropped 3 bases, with 13 bases sitting between them. The CDR3 nucleotides are TGTGCCAGCACCCAGGGGCCAATCTACGAGCAGTACTTC. This sequence encodes CASTQGPIYEQYF.